The clone carrying this TCR beta chain was observed a handful of times. As yet, its antigen is unknown. A TCRbeta library incorporating unique molecular identifiers was prepared. Each CDR3 protein gets one entry after TCRdb re-called the PCR reads with MiXCR. The sample consists of 100,000 or so distinct CDR3 sequences, less than 25% of them appearing once. This entry is derived from a study of T-cell reconstitution after alpha-beta-depleted transplantation in children. Whole-study results and caveats: In patients about two months after transplant, alpha-beta T cells reportedly arose from several hundred expanded graft clones. Surviving recipient T cells and intrathymic progenitors accounted for some patients' high TCRbeta diversity at day 60. Once a year had passed after transplant, T-cell counts and diversity came mostly from newly produced T cells.

The sequence was obtained from a boy younger than 10 with acute lymphoblastic leukemia, due to receive a stem cell transplant. Source: PBMCs, taken before TCRalphabeta/CD19-depleted stem cell transplant.

The CDR3 loop is CASSSAEGYGYTF. The DNA for the CDR3 is TGTGCCAGCAGTTCGGCGGAGGGATATGGCTACACCTTC. The V gene is TRBV27, the J gene TRBJ1-2; no clear D gene. The CDR3 totals 13 residues. V was pared by 4 bases and J by 5 bases, with 11 bases between. Germline assignment: CDR1 MNHEY and CDR2 SMNVEV (reference sequence).